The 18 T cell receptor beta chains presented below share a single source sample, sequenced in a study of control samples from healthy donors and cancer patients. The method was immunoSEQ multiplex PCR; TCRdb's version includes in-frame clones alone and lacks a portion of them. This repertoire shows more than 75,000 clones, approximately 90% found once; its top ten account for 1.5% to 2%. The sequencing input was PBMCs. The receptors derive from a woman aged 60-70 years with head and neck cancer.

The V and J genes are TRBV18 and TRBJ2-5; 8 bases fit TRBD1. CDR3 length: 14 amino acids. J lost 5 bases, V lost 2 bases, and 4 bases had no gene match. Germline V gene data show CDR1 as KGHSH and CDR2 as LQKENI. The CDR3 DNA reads TGTGCCAGCTCACCATCAGGGGGCTGGGAGACCCAGTACTTC. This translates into CASSPSGGWETQYF.

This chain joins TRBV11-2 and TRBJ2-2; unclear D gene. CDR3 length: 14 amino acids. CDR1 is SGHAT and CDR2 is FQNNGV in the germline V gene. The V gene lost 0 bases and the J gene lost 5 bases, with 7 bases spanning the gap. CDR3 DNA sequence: TGTGCCAGCAGCTTAGATCGGATGACCGGGGAGCTGTTTTTT. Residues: CASSLDRMTGELFF.

The CDR3 loop is CASSRRLAGADTQYF. Here the CDR3 DNA reads TGTGCCAGCAGCCGTCGACTAGCGGGAGCAGATACGCAGTATTTT. This chain connects TRBV3-1 (or the pseudogene TRBV3-2) to TRBJ2-3, with TRBD2 matching 12 bases. Germline V lookup: CDR1 LGHDT, CDR2 YNNKEL (reference sequence). The CDR3 contains 15 residues. V shed 4 bases, J shed 4 bases, and the junction held 3 bases outside the gene matches.

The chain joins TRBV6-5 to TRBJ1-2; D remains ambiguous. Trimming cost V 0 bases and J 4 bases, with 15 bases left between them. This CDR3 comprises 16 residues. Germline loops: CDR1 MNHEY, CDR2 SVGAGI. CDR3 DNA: TGTGCCAGCAGTTACTCGGGCATGGGAGGGTCCTATGGCTACACCTTC. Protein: CASSYSGMGGSYGYTF.

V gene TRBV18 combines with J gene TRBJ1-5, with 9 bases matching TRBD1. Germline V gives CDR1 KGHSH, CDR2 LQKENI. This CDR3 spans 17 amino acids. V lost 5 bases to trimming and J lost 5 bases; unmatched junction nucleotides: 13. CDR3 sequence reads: CASSSELQGAGDQPQHF. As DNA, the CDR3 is TGTGCCAGCTCATCGGAACTACAGGGGGCTGGGGATCAGCCCCAGCATTTT.

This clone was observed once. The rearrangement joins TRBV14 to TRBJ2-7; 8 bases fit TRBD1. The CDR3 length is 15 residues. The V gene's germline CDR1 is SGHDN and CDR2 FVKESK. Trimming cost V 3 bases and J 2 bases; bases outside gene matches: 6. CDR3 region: CASSQLGTGTYEQYF. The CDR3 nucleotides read TGTGCCAGCAGCCAGCTCGGGACAGGTACCTACGAGCAGTACTTC.

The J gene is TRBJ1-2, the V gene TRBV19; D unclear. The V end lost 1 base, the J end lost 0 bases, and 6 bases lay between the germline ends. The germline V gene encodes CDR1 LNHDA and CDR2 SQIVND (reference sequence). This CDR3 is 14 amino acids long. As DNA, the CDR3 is TGTGCCAGTAGTATAGGTAGTTCTAACTATGGCTACACCTTC. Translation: CASSIGSSNYGYTF.

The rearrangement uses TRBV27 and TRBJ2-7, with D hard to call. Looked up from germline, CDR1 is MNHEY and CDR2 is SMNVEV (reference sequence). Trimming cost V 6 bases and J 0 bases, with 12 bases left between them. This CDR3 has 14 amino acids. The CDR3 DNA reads TGTGCCAGCAGCCGGAGAAGAGCCTCCTACGAGCAGTACTTC. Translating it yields CASSRRRASYEQYF.

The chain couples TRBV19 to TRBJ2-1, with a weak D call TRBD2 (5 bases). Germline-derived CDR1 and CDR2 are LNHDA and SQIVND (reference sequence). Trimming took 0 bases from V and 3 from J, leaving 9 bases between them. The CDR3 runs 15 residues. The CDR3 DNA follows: TGTGCCAGTAGTATAGAGGCGAGGGTCTACAATGAGCAGTTCTTC. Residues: CASSIEARVYNEQFF.

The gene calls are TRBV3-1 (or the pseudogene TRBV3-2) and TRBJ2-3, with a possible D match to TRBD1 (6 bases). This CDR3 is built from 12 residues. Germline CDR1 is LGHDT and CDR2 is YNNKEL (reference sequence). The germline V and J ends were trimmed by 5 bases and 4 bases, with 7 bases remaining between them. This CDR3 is CASSEGADTQYF. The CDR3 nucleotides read TGTGCCAGCAGCGAGGGGGCAGATACGCAGTATTTT.

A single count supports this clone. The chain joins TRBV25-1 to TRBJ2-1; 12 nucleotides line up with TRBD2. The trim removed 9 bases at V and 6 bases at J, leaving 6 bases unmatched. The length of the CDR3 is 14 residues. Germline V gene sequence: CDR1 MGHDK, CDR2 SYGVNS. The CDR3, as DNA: TGTGCCAGTAAGCCGGGACTAGCGGGCAATGAGCAGTTCTTC. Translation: CASKPGLAGNEQFF.

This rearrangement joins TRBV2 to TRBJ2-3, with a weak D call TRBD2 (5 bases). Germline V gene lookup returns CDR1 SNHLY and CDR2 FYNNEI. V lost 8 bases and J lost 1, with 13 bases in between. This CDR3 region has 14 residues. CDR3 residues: CASRTSAGTDTQYF. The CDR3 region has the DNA TGTGCCAGCCGAACTAGTGCGGGCACAGATACGCAGTATTTT.

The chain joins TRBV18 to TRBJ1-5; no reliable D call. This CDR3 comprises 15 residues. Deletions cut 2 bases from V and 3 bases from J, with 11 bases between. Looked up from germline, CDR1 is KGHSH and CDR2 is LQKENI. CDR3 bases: TGTGCCAGCTCACCATTTTTTAGTTCCAATCAGCCCCAGCATTTT. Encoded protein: CASSPFFSSNQPQHF.

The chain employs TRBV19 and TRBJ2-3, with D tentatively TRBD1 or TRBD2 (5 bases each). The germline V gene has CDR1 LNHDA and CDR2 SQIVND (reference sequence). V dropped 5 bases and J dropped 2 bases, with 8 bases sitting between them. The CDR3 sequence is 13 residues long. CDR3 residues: CASSSGLTDTQYF. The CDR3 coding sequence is TGTGCCAGTAGTTCGGGGCTCACAGATACGCAGTATTTT.

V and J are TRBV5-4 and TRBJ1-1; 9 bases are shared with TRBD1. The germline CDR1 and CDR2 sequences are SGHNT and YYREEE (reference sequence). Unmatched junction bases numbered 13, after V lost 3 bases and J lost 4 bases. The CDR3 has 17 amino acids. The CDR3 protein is CASSSPGQGRRSTEAFF. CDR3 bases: TGTGCCAGCAGCTCCCCGGGACAGGGTCGGCGTAGCACTGAAGCTTTCTTT.

The CDR3 here is CASSSTSGYYEQYF. In nucleotides, the CDR3 is TGTGCCAGCAGCAGCACTAGCGGTTACTACGAGCAGTACTTC. This chain uses TRBV11-2 with TRBJ2-7, with 8 positions matching TRBD2. The CDR3 totals 14 residues. The V and J ends lost 5 bases and 3 bases, in that order; junction bases with no gene match: 6. CDR1 is SGHAT, CDR2 FQNNGV, per germline.

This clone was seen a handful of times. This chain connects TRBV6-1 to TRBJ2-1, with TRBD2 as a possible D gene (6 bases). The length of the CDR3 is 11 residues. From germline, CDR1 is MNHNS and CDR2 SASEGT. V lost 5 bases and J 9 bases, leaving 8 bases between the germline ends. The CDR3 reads CASSSSVEQFF. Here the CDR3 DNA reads TGTGCCAGCAGTTCTAGCGTTGAGCAGTTCTTC.

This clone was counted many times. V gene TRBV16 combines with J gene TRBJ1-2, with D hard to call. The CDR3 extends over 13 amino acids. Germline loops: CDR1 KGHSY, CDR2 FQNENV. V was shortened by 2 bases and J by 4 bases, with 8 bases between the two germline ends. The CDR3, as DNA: TGTGCCAGCAGCCAAAGTCAGCTCTATGGCTACACCTTC. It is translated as CASSQSQLYGYTF.